These T cell receptor beta chains were read from a single sample in a study of T cells in tumors after PD-1 blockade. The assay was immunoSEQ multiplex PCR, and TCRdb's table has in-frame clones only and misses some. Seen here are 54,000 or so clones, over 75% observed once, and the top ten hold over 10%. Sequencing was performed on PBMCs, taken before anti-PD-1 treatment. These receptors were collected from a human donor with basal cell carcinoma. The CDR3 runs from the conserved cysteine through the conserved F or W. Fields, in order: CDR3 length, J gene, clone size, D gene, V gene, CDR3 protein, CDR3 DNA. A D gene is named only where the DNA matches it firmly. Clone size, where shown, is once, few, many, or a class for clones that have expanded.

CDR3 length: 13; J gene: TRBJ2-7; clone size: NA; D gene: NA; V gene: TRBV13; CDR3 protein: CASSRQREGRQYF; CDR3 DNA: TGTGCCAGCAGCAGACAAAGGGAAGGGCGGCAGTACTTC
CDR3 length: 13; J gene: TRBJ1-6; clone size: NA; D gene: NA; V gene: TRBV7-6; CDR3 protein: CASSSTGNSPLHF; CDR3 DNA: TGTGCCAGCAGCTCGACGGGAAATTCACCCCTCCACTTT
CDR3 length: 14; J gene: TRBJ2-5; clone size: NA; D gene: NA; V gene: TRBV4-2; CDR3 protein: CASSQGGTQETQYF; CDR3 DNA: TGTGCCAGCAGCCAAGGGGGGACCCAAGAGACCCAGTACTTC
CDR3 length: 15; J gene: TRBJ1-1; clone size: NA; D gene: NA; V gene: TRBV2; CDR3 protein: CASRQIILQNTEAFF; CDR3 DNA: TGTGCCAGCAGGCAGATAATCCTACAGAACACTGAAGCTTTCTTT
CDR3 length: 15; J gene: TRBJ2-6; clone size: NA; D gene: NA; V gene: TRBV5-1; CDR3 protein: CASSFLTSGANVLTF; CDR3 DNA: TGCGCCAGCAGCTTCCTGACATCTGGGGCCAACGTCCTGACTTTC
CDR3 length: 14; J gene: TRBJ1-1; clone size: once; D gene: TRBD1; V gene: TRBV27; CDR3 protein: CASSGQGRHTEAFF; CDR3 DNA: TGTGCCAGCAGTGGACAGGGTCGGCACACTGAAGCTTTCTTT
CDR3 length: 16; J gene: TRBJ2-7; clone size: NA; D gene: TRBD1; V gene: TRBV14; CDR3 protein: CASSPAGHRGTYEQYF; CDR3 DNA: TGTGCCAGCAGCCCGGCCGGGCACAGGGGTACATACGAGCAGTACTTC
CDR3 length: 14; J gene: TRBJ1-1; clone size: NA; D gene: NA; V gene: TRBV5-1; CDR3 protein: CASSFDSPEVEAFF; CDR3 DNA: TGCGCCAGCAGCTTCGACTCTCCGGAGGTGGAAGCTTTCTTT
CDR3 length: 15; J gene: TRBJ1-6; clone size: NA; D gene: NA; V gene: TRBV7-6; CDR3 protein: CASSLVGLGNSPLHF; CDR3 DNA: TGTGCCAGCAGCTTAGTTGGTTTGGGGAATTCACCCCTCCACTTT
CDR3 length: 15; J gene: TRBJ2-1; clone size: few; D gene: TRBD1; V gene: TRBV5-1; CDR3 protein: CASSLVGGGNNEQFF; CDR3 DNA: TGCGCCAGCAGCTTGGTAGGGGGCGGCAACAATGAGCAGTTCTTC
CDR3 length: 15; J gene: TRBJ1-5; clone size: NA; D gene: NA; V gene: TRBV6-1; CDR3 protein: CASSETQGNNQPQHF; CDR3 DNA: TGTGCCAGCAGTGAAACCCAGGGTAACAATCAGCCCCAGCATTTT
CDR3 length: 17; J gene: TRBJ2-2; clone size: few; D gene: TRBD1; V gene: TRBV7-7; CDR3 protein: CASSLEGTGTGTGELFF; CDR3 DNA: TGTGCTAGCAGCCTAGAGGGAACCGGGACAGGGACCGGGGAGCTGTTTTTT
CDR3 length: 14; J gene: TRBJ2-7; clone size: many; D gene: NA; V gene: TRBV7-9; CDR3 protein: CASTTDSKRYEQYF; CDR3 DNA: TGTGCCAGCACCACAGACAGCAAACGCTACGAGCAGTACTTC
CDR3 length: 19; J gene: TRBJ2-3; clone size: NA; D gene: NA; V gene: TRBV5-4; CDR3 protein: CASSSGTANRPISTDTQYF; CDR3 DNA: TGTGCCAGCAGCTCAGGGACGGCAAACCGACCTATTAGCACAGATACGCAGTATTTT
CDR3 length: 11; J gene: TRBJ2-4; clone size: NA; D gene: NA; V gene: TRBV19; CDR3 protein: CASSSAGGAYF; CDR3 DNA: TGTGCCAGTAGTTCTGCTGGCGGGGCCTACTTC
CDR3 length: 16; J gene: TRBJ1-1; clone size: NA; D gene: NA; V gene: TRBV19; CDR3 protein: CASSNRRTASDTEAFF; CDR3 DNA: TGTGCCAGTAGCAATCGCAGGACTGCCTCTGACACTGAAGCTTTCTTT
CDR3 length: 17; J gene: TRBJ1-1; clone size: few; D gene: NA; V gene: TRBV24-1; CDR3 protein: CATSLRTPPGVNTEAFF; CDR3 DNA: TGTGCCACCAGTCTCAGAACCCCCCCAGGGGTGAACACTGAAGCTTTCTTT
CDR3 length: 14; J gene: TRBJ1-6; clone size: NA; D gene: NA; V gene: TRBV30; CDR3 protein: CAAERRDTNSPLHF; CDR3 DNA: TGTGCTGCAGAGCGAAGGGATACTAATTCACCCCTCCACTTT
CDR3 length: 14; J gene: TRBJ2-5; clone size: NA; D gene: TRBD2; V gene: TRBV7-8; CDR3 protein: CASSYAGGRETQYF; CDR3 DNA: TGTGCCAGCAGCTACGCGGGGGGGCGGGAGACCCAGTACTTC
CDR3 length: 18; J gene: TRBJ2-3; clone size: NA; D gene: TRBD1; V gene: TRBV13; CDR3 protein: CASSRLPSGTGGWYTQYF; CDR3 DNA: TGTGCCAGCAGCCGATTACCCTCCGGGACAGGGGGTTGGTATACGCAGTATTTT
CDR3 length: 15; J gene: TRBJ2-3; clone size: NA; D gene: NA; V gene: TRBV6-5; CDR3 protein: CASRVPGLVTDTQYF; CDR3 DNA: TGTGCCAGCCGGGTTCCGGGCCTTGTCACAGATACGCAGTATTTT
CDR3 length: 14; J gene: TRBJ2-7; clone size: NA; D gene: NA; V gene: TRBV2; CDR3 protein: CASTTGNSRSEQYF; CDR3 DNA: TGTGCCAGCACTACGGGAAATTCGAGGAGCGAGCAGTACTTC
CDR3 length: 12; J gene: TRBJ1-5; clone size: few; D gene: NA; V gene: TRBV30; CDR3 protein: CASDALGQPQHF; CDR3 DNA: TGTGCTTCGGACGCCTTGGGACAGCCCCAGCATTTT
CDR3 length: 17; J gene: TRBJ1-2; clone size: few; D gene: TRBD1; V gene: TRBV7-9; CDR3 protein: CASSLVRTGKANYGYTF; CDR3 DNA: TGTGCCAGCAGCTTAGTCAGGACAGGGAAAGCTAACTATGGCTACACCTTC
CDR3 length: 14; J gene: TRBJ1-3; clone size: NA; D gene: NA; V gene: TRBV19; CDR3 protein: CASTMGDTRTTIYF; CDR3 DNA: TGTGCCAGTACCATGGGGGACACCAGGACCACCATATATTTT
CDR3 length: 14; J gene: TRBJ2-5; clone size: NA; D gene: NA; V gene: TRBV7-8; CDR3 protein: CASRPTSGVETQYF; CDR3 DNA: TGTGCCAGCAGGCCCACTTCGGGGGTAGAGACCCAGTACTTC
CDR3 length: 15; J gene: TRBJ2-2; clone size: NA; D gene: NA; V gene: TRBV14; CDR3 protein: CASSQDRLPSGELFF; CDR3 DNA: TGTGCCAGCAGTCAAGATCGACTTCCAAGCGGGGAGCTGTTTTTT
CDR3 length: 15; J gene: TRBJ2-3; clone size: NA; D gene: NA; V gene: TRBV7-2; CDR3 protein: CASSSTPVRADTQYF; CDR3 DNA: TGTGCCAGCAGCTCGACGCCAGTCAGAGCAGATACGCAGTATTTT